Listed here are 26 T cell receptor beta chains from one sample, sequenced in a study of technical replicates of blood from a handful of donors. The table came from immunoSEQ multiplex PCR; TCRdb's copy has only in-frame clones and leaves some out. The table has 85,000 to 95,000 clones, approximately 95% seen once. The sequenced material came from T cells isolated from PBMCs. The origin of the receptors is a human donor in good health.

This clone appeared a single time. The CDR3 region has the DNA TGTGCCAGCTCAACGGCTAGCGGGACAGGAACTGAAGCTTTCTTT. Amino acids: CASSTASGTGTEAFF. The chain carries TRBV19 and TRBJ1-1; 8 bases agree with TRBD1. V shed 9 bases and J 5 bases; nucleotides not matched to a gene: 14. Per the germline V gene, CDR1 is LNHDA and CDR2 is SQIVND (reference sequence). The CDR3 is 15 amino acids.

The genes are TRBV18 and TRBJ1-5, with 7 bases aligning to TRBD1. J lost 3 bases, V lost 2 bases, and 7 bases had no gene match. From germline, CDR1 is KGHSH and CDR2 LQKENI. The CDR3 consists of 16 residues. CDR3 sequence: CASSPAGGRDNQPQHF. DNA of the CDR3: TGTGCCAGCTCACCAGCAGGGGGTCGGGACAATCAGCCCCAGCATTTT.

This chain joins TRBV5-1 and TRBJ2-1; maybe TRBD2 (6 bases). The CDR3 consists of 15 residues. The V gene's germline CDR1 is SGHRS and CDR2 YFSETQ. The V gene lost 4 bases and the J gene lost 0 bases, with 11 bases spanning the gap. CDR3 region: CASSGTGGSYNEQFF. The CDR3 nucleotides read TGCGCCAGCAGCGGCACCGGGGGCTCCTACAATGAGCAGTTCTTC.

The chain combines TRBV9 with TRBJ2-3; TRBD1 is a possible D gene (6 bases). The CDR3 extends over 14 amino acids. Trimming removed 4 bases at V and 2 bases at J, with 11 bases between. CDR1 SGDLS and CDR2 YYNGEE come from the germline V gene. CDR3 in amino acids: CASSYRDNTDTQYF. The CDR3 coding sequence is TGTGCCAGCAGCTACCGGGACAACACAGATACGCAGTATTTT.

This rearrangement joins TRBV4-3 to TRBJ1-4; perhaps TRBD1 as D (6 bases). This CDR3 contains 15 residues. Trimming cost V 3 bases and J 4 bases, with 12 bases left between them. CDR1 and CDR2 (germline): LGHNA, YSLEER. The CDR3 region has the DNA TGCGCCAGCAGCCACTCACAGGGTATTAATGAAAAACTGTTTTTT. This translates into CASSHSQGINEKLFF.

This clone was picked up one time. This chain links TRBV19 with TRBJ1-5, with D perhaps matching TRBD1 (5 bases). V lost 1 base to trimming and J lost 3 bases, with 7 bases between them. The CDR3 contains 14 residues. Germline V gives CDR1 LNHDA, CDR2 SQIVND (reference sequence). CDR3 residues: CASSIATDNQPQHF. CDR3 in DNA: TGTGCCAGTAGTATAGCGACAGACAATCAGCCCCAGCATTTT.

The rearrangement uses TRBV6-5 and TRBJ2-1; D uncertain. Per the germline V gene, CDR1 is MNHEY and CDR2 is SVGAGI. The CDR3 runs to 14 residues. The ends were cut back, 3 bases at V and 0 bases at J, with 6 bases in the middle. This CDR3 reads CASSYSASYNEQFF. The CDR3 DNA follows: TGTGCCAGCAGTTATAGTGCCTCCTACAATGAGCAGTTCTTC.

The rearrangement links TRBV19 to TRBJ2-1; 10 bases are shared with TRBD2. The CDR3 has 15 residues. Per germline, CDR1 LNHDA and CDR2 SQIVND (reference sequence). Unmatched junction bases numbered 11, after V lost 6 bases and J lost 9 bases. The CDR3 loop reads CASRTNSGRASEQFF. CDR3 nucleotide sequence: TGTGCCAGTAGGACGAACAGCGGGAGGGCCAGTGAGCAGTTCTTC.

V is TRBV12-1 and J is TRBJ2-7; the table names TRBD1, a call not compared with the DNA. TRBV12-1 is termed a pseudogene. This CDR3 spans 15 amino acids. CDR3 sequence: CASSFRDRGVWEQYF. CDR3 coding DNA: TGTGCCAGCAGCTTCAGGGACAGGGGGGTTTGGGAGCAGTACTTC.

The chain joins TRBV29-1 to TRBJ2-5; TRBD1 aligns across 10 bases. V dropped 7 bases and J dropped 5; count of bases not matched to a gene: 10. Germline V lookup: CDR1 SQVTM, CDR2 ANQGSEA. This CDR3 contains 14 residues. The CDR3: CSALTDRGLETQYF. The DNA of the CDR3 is TGCAGCGCTCTCACAGACAGGGGGCTGGAGACCCAGTACTTC.

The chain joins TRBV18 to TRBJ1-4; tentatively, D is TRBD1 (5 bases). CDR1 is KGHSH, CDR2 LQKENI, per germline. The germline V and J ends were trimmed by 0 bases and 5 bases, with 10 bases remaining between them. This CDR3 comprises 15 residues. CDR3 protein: CASSPPGRENEKLFF. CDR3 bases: TGTGCCAGCTCACCACCGGGGCGAGAAAATGAAAAACTGTTTTTT. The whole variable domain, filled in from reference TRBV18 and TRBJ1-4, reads NAGVMQNPRHLVRRRGQEARLRCSPMKGHSHVYWYRQLPEEGLKFMVYLQKENIIDESGMPKERFSAEFPKEGPSILRIQQVVRGDSAAYFCASSPPGRENEKLFFGSGTQLSVL.

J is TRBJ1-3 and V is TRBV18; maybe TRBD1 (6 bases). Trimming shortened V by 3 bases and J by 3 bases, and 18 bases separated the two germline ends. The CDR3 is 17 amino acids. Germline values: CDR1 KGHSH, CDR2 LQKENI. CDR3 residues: CASSPPPGQEIGNTIYF. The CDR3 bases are TGTGCCAGCTCACCGCCCCCGGGACAAGAAATTGGAAACACCATATATTTT.

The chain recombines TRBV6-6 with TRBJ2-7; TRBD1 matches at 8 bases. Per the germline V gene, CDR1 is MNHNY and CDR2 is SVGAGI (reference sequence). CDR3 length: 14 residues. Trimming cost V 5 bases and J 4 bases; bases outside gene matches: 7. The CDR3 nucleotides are TGTGCCAGCAGTCCCGGGACAGGTTTTTACGAGCAGTACTTC. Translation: CASSPGTGFYEQYF.

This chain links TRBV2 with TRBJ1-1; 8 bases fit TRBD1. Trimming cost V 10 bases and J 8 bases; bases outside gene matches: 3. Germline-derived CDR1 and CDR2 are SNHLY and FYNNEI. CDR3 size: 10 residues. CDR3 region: CATRQGEAFF. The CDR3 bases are TGTGCCACCAGACAGGGGGAAGCTTTCTTT.

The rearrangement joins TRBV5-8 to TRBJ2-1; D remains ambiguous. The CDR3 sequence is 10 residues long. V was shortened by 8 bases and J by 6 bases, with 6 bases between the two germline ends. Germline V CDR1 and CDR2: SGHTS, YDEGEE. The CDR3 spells CASAVNEQFF. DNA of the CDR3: TGTGCCAGTGCGGTCAATGAGCAGTTCTTC.

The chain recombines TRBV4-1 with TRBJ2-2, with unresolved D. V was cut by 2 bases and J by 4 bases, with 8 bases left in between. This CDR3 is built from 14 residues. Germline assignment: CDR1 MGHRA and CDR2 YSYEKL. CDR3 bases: TGCGCCAGCAGCCAACCTAGTCCCACCGGGGAGCTGTTTTTT. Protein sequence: CASSQPSPTGELFF.

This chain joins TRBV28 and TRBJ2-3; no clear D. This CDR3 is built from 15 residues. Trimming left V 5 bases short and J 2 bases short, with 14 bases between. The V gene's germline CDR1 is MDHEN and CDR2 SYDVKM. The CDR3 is CASSPQSYYTDTQYF. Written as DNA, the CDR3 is TGTGCCAGCAGTCCCCAATCCTACTACACAGATACGCAGTATTTT. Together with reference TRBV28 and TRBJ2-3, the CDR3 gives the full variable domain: DVKVTQSSRYLVKRTGEKVFLECVQDMDHENMFWYRQDPGLGLRLIYFSYDVKMKEKGDIPEGYSVSREKKERFSLILESASTNQTSMYLCASSPQSYYTDTQYFGPGTRLTVL.

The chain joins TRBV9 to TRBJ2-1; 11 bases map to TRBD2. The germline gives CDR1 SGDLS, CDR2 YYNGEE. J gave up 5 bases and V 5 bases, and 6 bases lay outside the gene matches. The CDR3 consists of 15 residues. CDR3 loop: CASSSGTSGNNEQFF. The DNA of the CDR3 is TGTGCCAGCAGTTCCGGGACTAGCGGTAACAATGAGCAGTTCTTC.

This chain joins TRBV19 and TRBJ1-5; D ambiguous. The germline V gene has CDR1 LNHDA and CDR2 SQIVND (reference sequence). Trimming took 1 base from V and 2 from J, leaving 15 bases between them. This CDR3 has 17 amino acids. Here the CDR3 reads CASSIVSTLAGNQPQHF. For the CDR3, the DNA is TGTGCCAGTAGTATAGTCTCTACCCTAGCGGGCAATCAGCCCCAGCATTTT.

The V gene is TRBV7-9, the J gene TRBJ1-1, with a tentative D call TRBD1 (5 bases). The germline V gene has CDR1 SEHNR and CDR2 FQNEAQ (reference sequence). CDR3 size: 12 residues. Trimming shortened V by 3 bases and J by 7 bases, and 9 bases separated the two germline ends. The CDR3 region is CASSLTEYEAFF. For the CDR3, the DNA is TGTGCCAGCAGCTTGACAGAGTATGAAGCTTTCTTT.

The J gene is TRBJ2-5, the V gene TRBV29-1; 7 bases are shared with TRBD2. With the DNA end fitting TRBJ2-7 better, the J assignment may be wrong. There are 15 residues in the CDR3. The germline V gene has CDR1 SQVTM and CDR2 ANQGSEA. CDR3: CSVEDGEGSSYEQYF. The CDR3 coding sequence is TGCAGCGTTGAAGACGGGGAGGGGTCCTCCTACGAGCAGTACTTC.

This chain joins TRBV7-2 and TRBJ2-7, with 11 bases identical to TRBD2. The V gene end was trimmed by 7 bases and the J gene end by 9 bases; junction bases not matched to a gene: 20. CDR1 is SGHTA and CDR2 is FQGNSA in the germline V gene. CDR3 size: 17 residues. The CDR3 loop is CASTQKVLRLAGLMQYF. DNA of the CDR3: TGTGCCAGCACCCAGAAGGTATTGAGACTAGCGGGACTCATGCAGTACTTC. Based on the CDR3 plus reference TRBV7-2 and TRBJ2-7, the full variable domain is GAGVSQSPSNKVTEKGKDVELRCDPISGHTALYWYRQSLGQGLEFLIYFQGNSAPDKSGLPSDRFSAERTGGSVSTLTIQRTQQEDSAVYLCASTQKVLRLAGLMQYFGPGTRLTVT.

CDR3 in DNA: TGCGCCAGCAGCTTGCTAGCGGAGTCCTACAATGAGCAGTTCTTC. Its translation is CASSLLAESYNEQFF. This chain connects TRBV5-1 to TRBJ2-1, with TRBD2 matching 7 bases. The CDR3 length is 15 residues. V trimming: 1 base; J trimming: 1 base; junction bases outside the gene matches: 2. CDR1 and CDR2 (germline): SGHRS, YFSETQ. Based on the CDR3 plus reference TRBV5-1 and TRBJ2-1, the full variable domain is KAGVTQTPRYLIKTRGQQVTLSCSPISGHRSVSWYQQTPGQGLQFLFEYFSETQRNKGNFPGRFSGRQFSNSRSEMNVSTLELGDSALYLCASSLLAESYNEQFFGPGTRLTVL.

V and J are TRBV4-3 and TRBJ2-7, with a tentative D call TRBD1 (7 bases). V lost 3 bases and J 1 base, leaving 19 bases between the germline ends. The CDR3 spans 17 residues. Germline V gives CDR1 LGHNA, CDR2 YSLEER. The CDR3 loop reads CASSQSRSPGGSYEQYF. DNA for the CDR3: TGCGCCAGCAGCCAGTCTCGTTCCCCAGGGGGGTCCTACGAGCAGTACTTC.

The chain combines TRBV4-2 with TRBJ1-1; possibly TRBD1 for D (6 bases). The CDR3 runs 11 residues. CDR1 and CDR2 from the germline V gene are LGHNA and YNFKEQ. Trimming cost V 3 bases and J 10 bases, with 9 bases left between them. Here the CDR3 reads CASSQTGGAFF. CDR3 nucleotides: TGTGCCAGCAGCCAGACAGGCGGAGCTTTCTTT.

CDR3 in amino acids: CASSPLAGFSEQYF. As DNA, the CDR3 is TGTGCCAGCAGTCCTTTAGCGGGATTCAGCGAGCAGTACTTC. The V gene is TRBV2, the J gene TRBJ2-7; 8 positions match TRBD2. CDR3 size: 14 residues. V trimming: 5 bases; J trimming: 6 bases; junction bases outside the gene matches: 9. Germline lookup yields CDR1 SNHLY and CDR2 FYNNEI.